This T cell receptor (beta chain) is from a study of blood T cells in healthy people across ages. General observations from the study: While age rose, TCR beta diversity per million T cells dropped in a roughly linear way. No one knew whether donors had CMV, which possibly confounded expanded clonotype changes.

Each donor was a healthy Caucasian individual from Russia, aged roughly 6 to 100. The sample, roughly 9.1 milliliters of peripheral blood, was drawn from each donor. With a J-beta primer mix and a sample-barcoded 5' primer, a second PCR ran about 6 to 11 cycles. MiXCR, applied by TCRdb to the 5' RACE reads, yields one record per CDR3 protein. The sample records more than 650,000 distinct CDR3 sequences, 20% to 25% being singletons. This clonotype was found a few times. The antigen is undetermined. The CDR3 is 15 residues long. Germline trimming cut 3 bases from V and 4 bases from J; bases unmatched to any gene: 6. In germline, CDR1 is ENHRY, CDR2 SYGVKD.

This sequence was found in a man in his 70s in good health. The sample taken for sequencing was blood. The rearrangement links TRBV10-3 to TRBJ1-5, with TRBD1 identical over 7 bases. The CDR3: CAISDYEGQNQPQHF. The CDR3 DNA reads TGTGCCATCAGTGACTACGAGGGACAGAATCAGCCCCAGCATTTT.